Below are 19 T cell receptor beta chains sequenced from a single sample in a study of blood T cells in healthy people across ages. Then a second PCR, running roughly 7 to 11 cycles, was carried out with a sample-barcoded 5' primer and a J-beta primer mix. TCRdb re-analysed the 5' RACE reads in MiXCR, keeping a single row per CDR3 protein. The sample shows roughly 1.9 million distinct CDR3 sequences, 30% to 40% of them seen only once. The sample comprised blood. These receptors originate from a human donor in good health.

In DNA, the CDR3 is TGCGCCAGCAGCCAGCTTGGTGTCCAAGAGACCCAGTACTTC. This codes for CASSQLGVQETQYF. This chain connects TRBV5-1 to TRBJ2-5; D gene unclear. This CDR3 region has 14 residues. Looked up from germline, CDR1 is SGHRS and CDR2 is YFSETQ. Trimming removed 4 bases from V and 1 base from J, with 11 bases in between.

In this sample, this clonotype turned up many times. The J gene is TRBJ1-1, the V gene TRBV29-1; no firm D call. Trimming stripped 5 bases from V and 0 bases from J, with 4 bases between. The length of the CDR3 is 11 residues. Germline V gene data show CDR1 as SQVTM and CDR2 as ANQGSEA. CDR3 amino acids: CSVLVNTEAFF. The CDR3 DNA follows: TGCAGCGTTTTGGTGAACACTGAAGCTTTCTTT.

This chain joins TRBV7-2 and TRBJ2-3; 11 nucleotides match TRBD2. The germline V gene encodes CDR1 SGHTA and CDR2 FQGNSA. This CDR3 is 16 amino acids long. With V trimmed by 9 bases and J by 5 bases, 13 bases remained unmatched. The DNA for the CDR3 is TGTGCCAGTTCTTATCGATTAGCGGGGGGGGGAGATACGCAGTATTTT. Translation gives CASSYRLAGGGDTQYF. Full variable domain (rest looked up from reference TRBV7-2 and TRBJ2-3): GAGVSQSPSNKVTEKGKDVELRCDPISGHTALYWYRQSLGQGLEFLIYFQGNSAPDKSGLPSDRFSAERTGGSVSTLTIQRTQQEDSAVYLCASSYRLAGGGDTQYFGPGTRLTVL.

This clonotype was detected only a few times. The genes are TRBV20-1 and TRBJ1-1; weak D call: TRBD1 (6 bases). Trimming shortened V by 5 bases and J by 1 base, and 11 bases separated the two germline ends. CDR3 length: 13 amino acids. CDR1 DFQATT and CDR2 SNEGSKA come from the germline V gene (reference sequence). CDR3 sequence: CSAPGEANTEAFF. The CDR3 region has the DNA TGCAGTGCTCCAGGGGAGGCGAACACTGAAGCTTTCTTT.

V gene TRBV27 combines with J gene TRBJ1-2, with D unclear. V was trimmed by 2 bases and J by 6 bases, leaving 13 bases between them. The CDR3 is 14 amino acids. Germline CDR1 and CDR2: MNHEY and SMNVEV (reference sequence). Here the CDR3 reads CASSLSVSFHGYTF. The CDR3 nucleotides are TGTGCCAGCAGTTTAAGCGTAAGCTTCCATGGCTACACCTTC.

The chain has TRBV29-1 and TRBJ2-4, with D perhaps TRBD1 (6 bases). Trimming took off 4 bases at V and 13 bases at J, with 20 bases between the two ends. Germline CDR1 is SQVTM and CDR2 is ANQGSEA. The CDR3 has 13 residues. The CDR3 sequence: CSVVQGFVEGQYF. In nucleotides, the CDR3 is TGCAGCGTTGTACAGGGATTCGTCGAGGGGCAGTACTTC. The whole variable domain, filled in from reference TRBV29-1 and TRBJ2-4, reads SAVISQKPSRDICQRGTSLTIQCQVDSQVTMMFWYRQQPGQSLTLIATANQGSEATYESGFVIDKFPISRPNLTFSTLTVSNMSPEDSSIYLCSVVQGFVEGQYFGAGTRLSVL.

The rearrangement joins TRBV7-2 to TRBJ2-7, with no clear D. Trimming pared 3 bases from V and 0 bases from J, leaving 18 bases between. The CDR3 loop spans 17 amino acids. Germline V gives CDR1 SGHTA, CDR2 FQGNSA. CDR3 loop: CASSFYASSRSSYEQYF. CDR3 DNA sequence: TGTGCCAGCAGCTTTTACGCGAGTTCTCGCTCCTCCTACGAGCAGTACTTC.

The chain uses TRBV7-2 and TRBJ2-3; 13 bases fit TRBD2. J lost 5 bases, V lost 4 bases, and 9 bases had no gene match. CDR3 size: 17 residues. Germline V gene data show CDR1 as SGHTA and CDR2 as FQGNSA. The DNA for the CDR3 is TGTGCCAGCAGCTCCGGACTAGCGGGGGTGGCGGGAGATACGCAGTATTTT. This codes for CASSSGLAGVAGDTQYF.

The CDR3, as DNA: TGTGCCAGCAGCGAGGCGGGGGCAGGGCTTCTAAACTATGGCTACACCTTC. Its translation is CASSEAGAGLLNYGYTF. The rearrangement uses TRBV9 and TRBJ1-2, with D perhaps matching TRBD1 (6 bases). Trimming pared 3 bases from V and 2 bases from J, leaving 20 bases between. Germline lookup yields CDR1 SGDLS and CDR2 YYNGEE. The CDR3 covers 17 residues.

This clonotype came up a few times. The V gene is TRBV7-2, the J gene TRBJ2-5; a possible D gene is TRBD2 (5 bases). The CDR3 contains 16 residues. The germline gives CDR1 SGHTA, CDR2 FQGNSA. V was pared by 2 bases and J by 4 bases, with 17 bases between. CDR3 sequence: CASSLYDEGFGETQYF. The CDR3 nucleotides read TGTGCCAGCAGCTTATATGACGAGGGATTCGGAGAGACCCAGTACTTC. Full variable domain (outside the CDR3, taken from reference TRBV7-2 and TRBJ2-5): GAGVSQSPSNKVTEKGKDVELRCDPISGHTALYWYRQSLGQGLEFLIYFQGNSAPDKSGLPSDRFSAERTGGSVSTLTIQRTQQEDSAVYLCASSLYDEGFGETQYFGPGTRLLVL.

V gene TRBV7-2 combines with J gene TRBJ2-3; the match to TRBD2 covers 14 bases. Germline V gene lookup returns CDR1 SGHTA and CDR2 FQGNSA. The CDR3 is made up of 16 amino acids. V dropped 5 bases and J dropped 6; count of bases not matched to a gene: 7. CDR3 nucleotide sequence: TGTGCCAGCAGCGCCGGACTAGCGGGGGGACAGGATACGCAGTATTTT. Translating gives CASSAGLAGGQDTQYF.

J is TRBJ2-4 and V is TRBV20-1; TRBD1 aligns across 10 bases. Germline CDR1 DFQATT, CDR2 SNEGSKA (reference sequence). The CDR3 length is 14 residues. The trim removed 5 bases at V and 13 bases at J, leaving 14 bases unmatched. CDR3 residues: CSAGSGTGVREQYF. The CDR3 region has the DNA TGCAGTGCTGGTAGCGGGACAGGGGTGCGTGAGCAGTACTTC.

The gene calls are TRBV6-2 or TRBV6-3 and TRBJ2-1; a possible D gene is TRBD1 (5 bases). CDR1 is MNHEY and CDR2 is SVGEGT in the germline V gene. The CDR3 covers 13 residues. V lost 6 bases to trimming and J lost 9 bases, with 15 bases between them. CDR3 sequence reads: CASSLQQDTEQFF. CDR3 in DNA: TGTGCCAGCAGCCTCCAACAGGATACTGAGCAGTTCTTC.

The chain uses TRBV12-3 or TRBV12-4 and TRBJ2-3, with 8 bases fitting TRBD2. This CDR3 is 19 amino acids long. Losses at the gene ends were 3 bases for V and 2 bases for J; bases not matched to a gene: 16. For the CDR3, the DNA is TGTGCCAGCAGTTTTATGTTACCTGCGGGGGGCCAAGACACAGATACGCAGTATTTT. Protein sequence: CASSFMLPAGGQDTDTQYF.

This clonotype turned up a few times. For the CDR3, the DNA is TGCAGTGCTAGACAAGAGCCCGCGAGGGAGACCCAGTACTTC. Translating it yields CSARQEPARETQYF. V is TRBV20-1 and J is TRBJ2-7; D not resolved. The J call may be wrong; the DNA end is better matched by TRBJ2-5. The CDR3 extends over 14 amino acids. From germline, CDR1 is DFQATT and CDR2 SNEGSKA (reference sequence).

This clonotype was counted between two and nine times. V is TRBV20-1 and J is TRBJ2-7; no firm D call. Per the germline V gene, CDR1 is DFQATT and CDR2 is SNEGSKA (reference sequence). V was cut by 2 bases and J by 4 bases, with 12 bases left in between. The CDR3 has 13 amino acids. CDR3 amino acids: CSARLKGYYEQYF. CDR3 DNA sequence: TGCAGTGCTAGATTGAAAGGTTATTACGAGCAGTACTTC.

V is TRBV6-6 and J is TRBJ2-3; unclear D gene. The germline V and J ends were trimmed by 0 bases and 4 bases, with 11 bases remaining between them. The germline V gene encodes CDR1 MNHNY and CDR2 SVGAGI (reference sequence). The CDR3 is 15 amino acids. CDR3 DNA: TGTGCCAGCAGTTACTCGCCGATGGTGGCAGATACGCAGTATTTT. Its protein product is CASSYSPMVADTQYF.

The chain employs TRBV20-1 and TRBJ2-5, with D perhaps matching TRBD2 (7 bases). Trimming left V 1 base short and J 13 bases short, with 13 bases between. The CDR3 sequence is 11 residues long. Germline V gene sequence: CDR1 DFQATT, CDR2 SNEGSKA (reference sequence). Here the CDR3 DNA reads TGCAGTGCTAGAGCGCGGGGGCCCCTGTACTTC. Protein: CSARARGPLYF.

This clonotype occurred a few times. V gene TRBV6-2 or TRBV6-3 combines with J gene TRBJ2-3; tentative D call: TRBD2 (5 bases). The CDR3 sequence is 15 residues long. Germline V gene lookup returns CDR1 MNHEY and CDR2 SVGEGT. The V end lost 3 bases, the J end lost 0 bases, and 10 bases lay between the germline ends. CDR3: CASSYGEGSTDTQYF. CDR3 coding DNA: TGTGCCAGCAGTTATGGCGAGGGTAGCACAGATACGCAGTATTTT.